These 2 T cell receptor beta chains share one sample of origin, sequenced in a study of T cell repertoires in cytomegalovirus infection. TCRdb re-called the reads through MiXCR, storing one row per CDR3 protein. The repertoire includes about 490,000 distinct CDR3 sequences, about 17% of them detected once, and roughly 25% sits in the top ten. The specimen sequenced was CD8+ T cells from PBMCs. The receptors were gathered from a human donor in good health (CMV status not recorded). Some clones in this sample may be carry-over from other donors' samples.

The rearrangement links TRBV7-9 to TRBJ2-7; TRBD1 aligns across 7 bases. Germline-derived CDR1 and CDR2 are SEHNR and FQNEAQ (reference sequence). This CDR3 is 16 amino acids long. The trim removed 5 bases at V and 2 bases at J, leaving 12 bases unmatched. The chain's CDR3 is CASSALDRDPTYEQYF. The CDR3 DNA reads TGTGCCAGCAGCGCCCTAGACAGGGACCCTACCTACGAGCAGTACTTC. Full variable domain (remainder filled in from reference TRBV7-9 and TRBJ2-7): DTGVSQNPRHKITKRGQNVTFRCDPISEHNRLYWYRQTLGQGPEFLTYFQNEAQLEKSRLLSDRFSAERPKGSFSTLEIQRTEQGDSAMYLCASSALDRDPTYEQYFGPGTRLTVT.

This clonotype was detected many times. The chain couples TRBV11-3 to TRBJ2-1; the D gene could be TRBD1 or TRBD2 (5 bases each). V lost 1 base to trimming and J lost 3 bases, with 16 bases between them. The V gene's germline CDR1 is SGHNT and CDR2 YENEEA. CDR3 length equals 17 residues. For the CDR3, the DNA is TGTGCCAGCAGCTTAGGTCCGGGGCGTCCCTACTACAATGAGCAGTTCTTC. This encodes CASSLGPGRPYYNEQFF.